This TCR beta chain was found in a study of control samples from healthy donors and cancer patients. Germline assignment: CDR1 SGHRS and CDR2 YFSETQ. V shed 0 bases and J shed 5 bases, with 9 bases lying between them. This CDR3 has 14 residues. TCRdb keeps only in-frame clones here, not all; method: immunoSEQ multiplex PCR. In the table there are roughly 450,000 clones, 80% to 95% of which are singletons. The chain is built from TRBV5-1 and TRBJ2-1; D is unresolved. Material: PBMCs. The receptor was derived from a man aged 40-49 years with head and neck cancer. Written as DNA, the CDR3 is TGCGCCAGCAGCTTGGCCCAGCCAGACAATGAGCAGTTCTTC. Its translation is CASSLAQPDNEQFF.